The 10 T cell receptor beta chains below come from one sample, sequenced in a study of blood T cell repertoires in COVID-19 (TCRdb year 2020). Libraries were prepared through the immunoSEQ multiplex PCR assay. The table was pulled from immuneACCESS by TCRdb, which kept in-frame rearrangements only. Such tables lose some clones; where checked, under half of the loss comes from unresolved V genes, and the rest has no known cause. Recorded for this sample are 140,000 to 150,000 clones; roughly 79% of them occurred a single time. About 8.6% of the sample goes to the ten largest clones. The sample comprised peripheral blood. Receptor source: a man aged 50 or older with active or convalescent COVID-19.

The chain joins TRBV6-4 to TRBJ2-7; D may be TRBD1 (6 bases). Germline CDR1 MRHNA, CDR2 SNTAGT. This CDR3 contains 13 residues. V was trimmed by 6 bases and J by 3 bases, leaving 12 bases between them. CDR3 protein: CASSLETGYEQYF. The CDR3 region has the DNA TGTGCCAGCAGCCTGGAGACAGGCTACGAGCAGTACTTC.

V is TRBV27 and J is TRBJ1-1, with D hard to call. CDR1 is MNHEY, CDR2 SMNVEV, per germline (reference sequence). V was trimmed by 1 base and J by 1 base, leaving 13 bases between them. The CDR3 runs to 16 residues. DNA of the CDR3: TGTGCCAGCAGTTTATTGTCCTTCGGAGGGAACACTGAAGCTTTCTTT. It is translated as CASSLLSFGGNTEAFF.

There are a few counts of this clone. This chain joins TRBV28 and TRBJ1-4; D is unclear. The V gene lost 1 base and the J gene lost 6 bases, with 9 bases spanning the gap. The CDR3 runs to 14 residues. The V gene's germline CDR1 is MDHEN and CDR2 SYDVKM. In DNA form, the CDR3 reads TGTGCCAGCAGTTTATCGGGGTTGCATGAAAAACTGTTTTTT. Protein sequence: CASSLSGLHEKLFF.

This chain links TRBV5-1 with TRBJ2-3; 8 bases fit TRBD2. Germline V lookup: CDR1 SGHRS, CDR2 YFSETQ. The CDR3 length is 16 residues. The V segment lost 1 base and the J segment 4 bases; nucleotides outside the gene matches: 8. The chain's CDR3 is CASSLRTSLIPDTQYF. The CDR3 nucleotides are TGCGCCAGCAGCTTGCGGACTAGCCTCATACCAGATACGCAGTATTTT.

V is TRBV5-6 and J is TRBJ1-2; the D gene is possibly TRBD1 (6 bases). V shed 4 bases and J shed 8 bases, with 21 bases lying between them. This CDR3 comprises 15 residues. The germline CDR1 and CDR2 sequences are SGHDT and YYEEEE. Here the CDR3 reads CASSRPWGGQGGYTF. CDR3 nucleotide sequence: TGTGCCAGCAGCCGCCCGTGGGGGGGGCAAGGCGGCTACACCTTC.

CDR3 DNA: TGTGCCATCAAAAGCGGGAACACCGGGGAGCTGTTTTTT. Translating gives CAIKSGNTGELFF. The chain recombines TRBV10-3 with TRBJ2-2, with D perhaps TRBD2 (5 bases). V lost 7 bases and J lost 1, with 7 bases in between. CDR3 length equals 13 residues. Germline V lookup: CDR1 ENHRY, CDR2 SYGVKD.

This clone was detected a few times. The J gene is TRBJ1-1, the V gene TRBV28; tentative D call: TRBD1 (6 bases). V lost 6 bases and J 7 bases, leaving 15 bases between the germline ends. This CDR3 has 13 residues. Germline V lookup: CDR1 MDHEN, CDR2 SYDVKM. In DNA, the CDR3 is TGTGCCAGCAGAGAGCCAGGGGAGGGTGAAGCTTTCTTT. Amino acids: CASREPGEGEAFF.

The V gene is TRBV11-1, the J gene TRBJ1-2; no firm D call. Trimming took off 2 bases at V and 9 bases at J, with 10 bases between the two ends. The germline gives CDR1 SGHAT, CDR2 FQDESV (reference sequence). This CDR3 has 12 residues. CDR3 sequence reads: CASSLLGRSYTF. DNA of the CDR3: TGTGCCAGCAGCTTACTAGGGAGAAGCTACACCTTC.

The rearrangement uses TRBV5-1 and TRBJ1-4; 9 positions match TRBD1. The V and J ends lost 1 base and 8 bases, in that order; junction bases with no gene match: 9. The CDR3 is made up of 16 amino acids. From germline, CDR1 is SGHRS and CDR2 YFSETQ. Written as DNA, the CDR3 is TGCGCCAGCAGCTTGAACACCGGGACAGGGCAAGAAAAACTGTTTTTT. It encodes CASSLNTGTGQEKLFF.

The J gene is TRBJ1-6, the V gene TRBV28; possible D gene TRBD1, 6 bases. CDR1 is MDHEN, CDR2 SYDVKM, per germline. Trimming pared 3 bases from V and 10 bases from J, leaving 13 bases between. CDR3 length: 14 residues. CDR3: CASSLPGVYSPLHF. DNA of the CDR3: TGTGCCAGCAGTTTGCCAGGGGTGTACTCACCCCTCCACTTT.